This T cell receptor (beta chain) was recovered during a study of T cell responses to AZD1222 COVID-19 vaccine. Notes on the study in general: Unmutated variant regions are reportedly the target of nearly half of TCRs that are spike-specific. Vaccine-associated CD4 TCRs ranged over spike, dominating at 160-218 and 743-854.

The protocol was immunoSEQ multiplex PCR, while the TCRdb copy is restricted to in-frame clones and leaves out a portion. The data show about 120,000 clones, roughly 89% seen once. Remarks on this clone: Its cognate antigen is unknown.

Per germline, CDR1 MDHEN and CDR2 SYDVKM. V shed 4 bases and J shed 5 bases, with 14 bases lying between them. The CDR3 spans 14 residues. The gene calls are TRBV28 and TRBJ1-2; no reliable D call. The sample here was peripheral blood, taken 28 days after the second AZD1222 dose. This TCR derives from an adult who received the AZD1222 COVID-19 vaccine. The CDR3 DNA is TGTGCCAGCAGTTCTCAACCCCCATCGTATGGCTACACCTTC. Protein: CASSSQPPSYGYTF.